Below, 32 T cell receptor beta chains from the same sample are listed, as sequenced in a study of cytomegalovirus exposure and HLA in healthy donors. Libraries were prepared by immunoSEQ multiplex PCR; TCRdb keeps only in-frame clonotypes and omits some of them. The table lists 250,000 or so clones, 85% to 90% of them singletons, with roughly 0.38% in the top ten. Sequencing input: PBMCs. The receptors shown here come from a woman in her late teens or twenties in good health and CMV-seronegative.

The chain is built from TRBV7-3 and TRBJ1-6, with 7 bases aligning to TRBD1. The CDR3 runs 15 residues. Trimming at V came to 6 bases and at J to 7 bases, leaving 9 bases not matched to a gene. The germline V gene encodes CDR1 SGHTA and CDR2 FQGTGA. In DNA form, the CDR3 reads TGTGCCAGCAGTAGAGCCGGGACAGAGAATTCACCCCTCCACTTT. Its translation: CASSRAGTENSPLHF.

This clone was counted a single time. CDR3 bases: TGCGCCAGCAGCCGTGGACAGATGAACACTGAAGCTTTCTTT. Its translation: CASSRGQMNTEAFF. V is TRBV4-3 and J is TRBJ1-1; the D gene is possibly TRBD1 (6 bases). The CDR3 extends over 14 amino acids. V lost 4 bases and J 0 bases, leaving 9 bases between the germline ends. The germline V gene has CDR1 LGHNA and CDR2 YSLEER.

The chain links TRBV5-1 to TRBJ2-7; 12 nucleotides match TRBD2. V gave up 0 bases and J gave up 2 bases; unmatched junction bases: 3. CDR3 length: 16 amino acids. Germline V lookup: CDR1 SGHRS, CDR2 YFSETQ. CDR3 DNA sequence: TGCGCCAGCAGCTTGGAGGCTAGCGGGGGGGCCTACGAGCAGTACGTC. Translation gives CASSLEASGGAYEQYV.

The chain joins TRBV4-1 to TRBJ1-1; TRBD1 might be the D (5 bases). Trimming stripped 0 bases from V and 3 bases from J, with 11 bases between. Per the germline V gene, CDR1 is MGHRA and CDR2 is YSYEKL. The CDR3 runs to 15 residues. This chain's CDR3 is CASSQDPGDYTEAFF. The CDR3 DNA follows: TGCGCCAGCAGCCAAGATCCGGGGGATTACACTGAAGCTTTCTTT.

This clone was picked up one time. CDR3 DNA: TGTGCCAGCAGCCCGACAGGGTGGAACACTGAAGCTTTCTTT. This translates into CASSPTGWNTEAFF. The chain joins TRBV16 to TRBJ1-1, with 7 bases aligning to TRBD1. There are 14 residues in the CDR3. The germline CDR1 and CDR2 sequences are KGHSY and FQNENV. Trimming at V came to 4 bases and at J to 1 base, leaving 3 bases not matched to a gene.

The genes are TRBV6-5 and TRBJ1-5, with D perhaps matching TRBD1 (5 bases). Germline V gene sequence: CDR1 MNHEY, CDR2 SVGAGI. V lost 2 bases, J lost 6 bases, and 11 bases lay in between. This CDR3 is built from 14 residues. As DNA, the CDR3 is TGTGCCAGCAGTTACAACCAGGGTCTTCAGCCCCAGCATTTT. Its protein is CASSYNQGLQPQHF.

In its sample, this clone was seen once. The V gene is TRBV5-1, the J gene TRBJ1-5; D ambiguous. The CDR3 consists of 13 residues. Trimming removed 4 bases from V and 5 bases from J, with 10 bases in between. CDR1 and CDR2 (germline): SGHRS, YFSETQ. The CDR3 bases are TGCGCCAGCAGCCCGGGTGACGATCAGCCCCAGCATTTT. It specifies CASSPGDDQPQHF.

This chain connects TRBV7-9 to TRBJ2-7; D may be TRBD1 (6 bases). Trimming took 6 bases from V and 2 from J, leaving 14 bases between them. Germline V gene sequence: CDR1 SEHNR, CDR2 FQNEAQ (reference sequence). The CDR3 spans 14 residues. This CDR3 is CASSRDILPYEQYV. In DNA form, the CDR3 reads TGTGCCAGCAGTCGGGACATCCTTCCCTACGAGCAGTACGTC.

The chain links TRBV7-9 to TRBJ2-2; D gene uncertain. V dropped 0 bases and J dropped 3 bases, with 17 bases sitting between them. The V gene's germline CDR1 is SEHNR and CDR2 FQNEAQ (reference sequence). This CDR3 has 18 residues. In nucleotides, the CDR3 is TGTGCCAGCAGCTTAGCGCATCTCAGGATAAAAGACACCGGGGAGCTGTTTTTT. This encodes CASSLAHLRIKDTGELFF.

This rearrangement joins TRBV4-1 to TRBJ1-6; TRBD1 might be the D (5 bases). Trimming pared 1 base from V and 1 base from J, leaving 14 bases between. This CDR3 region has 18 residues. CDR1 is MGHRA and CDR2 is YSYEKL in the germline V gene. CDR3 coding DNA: TGCGCCAGCAGCCAAGGAAGGGGCGTGGGGTCCTATAATTCACCCCTCCACTTT. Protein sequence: CASSQGRGVGSYNSPLHF.

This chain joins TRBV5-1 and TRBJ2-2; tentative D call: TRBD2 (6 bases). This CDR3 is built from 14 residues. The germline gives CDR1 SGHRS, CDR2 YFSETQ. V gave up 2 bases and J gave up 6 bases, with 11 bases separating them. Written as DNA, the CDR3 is TGCGCCAGCAGCTTTGATTTAGCGGCCGGGGAGCTGTTTTTT. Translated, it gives CASSFDLAAGELFF.

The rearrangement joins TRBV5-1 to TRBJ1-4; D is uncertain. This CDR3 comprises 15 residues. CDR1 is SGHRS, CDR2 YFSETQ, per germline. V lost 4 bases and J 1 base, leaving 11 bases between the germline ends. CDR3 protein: CASSITDGTNEKLFF. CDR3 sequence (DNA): TGCGCCAGCAGCATAACAGACGGAACTAATGAAAAACTGTTTTTT.

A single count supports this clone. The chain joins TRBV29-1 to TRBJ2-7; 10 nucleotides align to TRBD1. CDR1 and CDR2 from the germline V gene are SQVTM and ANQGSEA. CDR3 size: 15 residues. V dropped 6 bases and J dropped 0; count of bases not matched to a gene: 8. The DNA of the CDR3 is TGCAGCGTATCCGGGACAGGGGCCCACTCCTACGAGCAGTACTTC. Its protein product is CSVSGTGAHSYEQYF.

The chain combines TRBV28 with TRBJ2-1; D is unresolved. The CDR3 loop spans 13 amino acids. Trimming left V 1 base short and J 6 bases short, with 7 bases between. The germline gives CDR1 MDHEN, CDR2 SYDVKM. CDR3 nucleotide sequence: TGTGCCAGCAGTTTATCTCCCCTCAATGAGCAGTTCTTC. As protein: CASSLSPLNEQFF. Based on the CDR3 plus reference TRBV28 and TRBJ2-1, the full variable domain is DVKVTQSSRYLVKRTGEKVFLECVQDMDHENMFWYRQDPGLGLRLIYFSYDVKMKEKGDIPEGYSVSREKKERFSLILESASTNQTSMYLCASSLSPLNEQFFGPGTRLTVL.

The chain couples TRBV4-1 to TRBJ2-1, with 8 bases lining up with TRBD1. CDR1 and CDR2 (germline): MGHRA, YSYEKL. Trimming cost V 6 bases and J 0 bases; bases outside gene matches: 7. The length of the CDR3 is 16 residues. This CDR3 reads CASRDRTGSSYNEQFF. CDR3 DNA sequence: TGCGCCAGCAGGGACCGGACAGGGAGCTCCTACAATGAGCAGTTCTTC.

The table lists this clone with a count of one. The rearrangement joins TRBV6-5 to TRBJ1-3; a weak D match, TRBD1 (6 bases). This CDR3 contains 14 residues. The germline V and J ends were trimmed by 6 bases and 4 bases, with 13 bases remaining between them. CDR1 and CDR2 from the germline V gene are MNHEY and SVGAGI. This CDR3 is CASSLAGTGNTIYF. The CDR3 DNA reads TGTGCCAGCAGCCTTGCCGGGACAGGAAACACCATATATTTT.

The CDR3 coding sequence is TGTGCCATCAGTGAGCGGAGGGGTTCAGACGAGCAGTACTTC. Its protein is CAISERRGSDEQYF. The chain joins TRBV10-3 to TRBJ2-7; maybe TRBD2 (6 bases). CDR1 and CDR2 (germline): ENHRY, SYGVKD. The CDR3 is 14 residues long. Trimming left V 2 bases short and J 5 bases short, with 13 bases between.

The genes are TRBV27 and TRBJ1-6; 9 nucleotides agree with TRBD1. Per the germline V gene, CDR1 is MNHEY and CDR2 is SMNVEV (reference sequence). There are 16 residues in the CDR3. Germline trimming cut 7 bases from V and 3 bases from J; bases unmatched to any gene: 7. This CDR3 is CASTRTGAFYNSPLHF. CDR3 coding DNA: TGTGCCAGCACCAGGACAGGGGCGTTCTATAATTCACCCCTCCACTTT.

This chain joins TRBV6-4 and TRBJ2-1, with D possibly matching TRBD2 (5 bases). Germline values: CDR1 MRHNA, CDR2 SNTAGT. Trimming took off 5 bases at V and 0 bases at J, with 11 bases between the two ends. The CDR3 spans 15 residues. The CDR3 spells CASSQDFSSYNEQFF. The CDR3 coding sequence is TGTGCCAGCAGTCAGGACTTCAGCTCCTACAATGAGCAGTTCTTC.

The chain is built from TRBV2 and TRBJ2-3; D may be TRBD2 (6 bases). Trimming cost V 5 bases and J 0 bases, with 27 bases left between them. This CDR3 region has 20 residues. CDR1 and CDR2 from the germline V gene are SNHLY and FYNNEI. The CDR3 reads CASSPILAAVREISTDTQYF. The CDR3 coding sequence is TGTGCCAGCAGTCCCATTTTAGCAGCGGTCCGGGAGATCAGCACAGATACGCAGTATTTT.

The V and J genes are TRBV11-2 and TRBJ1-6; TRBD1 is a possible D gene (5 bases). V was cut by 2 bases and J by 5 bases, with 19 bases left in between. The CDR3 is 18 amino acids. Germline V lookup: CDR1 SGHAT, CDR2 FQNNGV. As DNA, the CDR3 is TGTGCCAGCAGCTTAATGTTATGGCAGGGCCGGGATAATTCACCCCTCCACTTT. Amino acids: CASSLMLWQGRDNSPLHF.

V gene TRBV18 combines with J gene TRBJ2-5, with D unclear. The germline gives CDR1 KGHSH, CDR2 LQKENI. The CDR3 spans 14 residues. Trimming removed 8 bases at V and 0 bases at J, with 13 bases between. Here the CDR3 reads CASAQQSHQETQYF. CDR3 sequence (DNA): TGTGCCAGCGCTCAACAGTCACACCAAGAGACCCAGTACTTC.

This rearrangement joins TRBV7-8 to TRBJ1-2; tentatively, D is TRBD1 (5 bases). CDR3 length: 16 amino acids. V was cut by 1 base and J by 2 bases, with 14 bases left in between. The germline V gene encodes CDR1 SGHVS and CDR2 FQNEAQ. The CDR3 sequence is CASSLGGGGVNYGYTF. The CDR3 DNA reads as TGTGCCAGCAGCTTAGGCGGCGGAGGGGTAAACTATGGCTACACCTTC.

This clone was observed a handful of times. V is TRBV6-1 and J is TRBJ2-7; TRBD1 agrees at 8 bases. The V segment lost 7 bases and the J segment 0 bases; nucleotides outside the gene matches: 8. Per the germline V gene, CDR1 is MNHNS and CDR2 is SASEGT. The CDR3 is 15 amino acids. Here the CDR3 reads CASTRAGGPSYEQYF. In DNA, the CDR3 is TGTGCCAGCACGAGGGCAGGGGGCCCCTCCTACGAGCAGTACTTC.

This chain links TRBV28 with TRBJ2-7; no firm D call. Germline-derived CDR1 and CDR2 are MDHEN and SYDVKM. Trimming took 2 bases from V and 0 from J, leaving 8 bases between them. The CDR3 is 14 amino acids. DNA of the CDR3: TGTGCCAGCAGTTTAAACAGACCCTCCTACGAGCAGTACGTC. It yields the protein CASSLNRPSYEQYV.

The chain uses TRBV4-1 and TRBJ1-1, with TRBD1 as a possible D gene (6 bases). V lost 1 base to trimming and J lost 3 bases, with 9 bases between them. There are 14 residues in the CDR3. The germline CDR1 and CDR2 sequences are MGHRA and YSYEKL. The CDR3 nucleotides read TGCGCCAGCAGCCAAGTACAGGGATACACTGAAGCTTTCTTT. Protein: CASSQVQGYTEAFF.

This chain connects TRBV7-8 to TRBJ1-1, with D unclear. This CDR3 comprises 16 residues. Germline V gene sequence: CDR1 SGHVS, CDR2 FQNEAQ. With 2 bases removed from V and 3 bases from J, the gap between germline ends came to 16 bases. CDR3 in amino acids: CASSLRSGGRDTEAFF. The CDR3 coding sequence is TGTGCCAGCAGCTTAAGGTCGGGAGGCCGGGACACTGAAGCTTTCTTT.

The CDR3 nucleotides are TGTGCCAGCAGCATGGGACAGGGGAGGCCCTACGAGCAGTACGTC. Protein sequence: CASSMGQGRPYEQYV. The chain employs TRBV11-2 and TRBJ2-7, with TRBD1 matching 10 bases. Germline CDR1 SGHAT, CDR2 FQNNGV. The CDR3 is 15 residues long. V shed 5 bases and J 2 bases; nucleotides not matched to a gene: 6.

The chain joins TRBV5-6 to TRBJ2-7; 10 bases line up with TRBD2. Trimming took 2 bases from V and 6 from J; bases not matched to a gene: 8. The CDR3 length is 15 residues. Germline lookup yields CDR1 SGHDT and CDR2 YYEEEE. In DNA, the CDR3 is TGTGCCAGCAGCTTTAGCGGGGGGTCAGGTTTCGAGCAGTACGTC. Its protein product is CASSFSGGSGFEQYV.

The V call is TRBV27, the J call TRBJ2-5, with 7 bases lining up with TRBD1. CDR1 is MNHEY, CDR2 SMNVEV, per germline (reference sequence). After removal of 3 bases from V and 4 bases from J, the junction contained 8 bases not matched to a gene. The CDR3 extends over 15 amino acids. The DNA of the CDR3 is TGTGCCAGCAGTTTGTTTACAGGGGTAGGAGAGACCCAGTACTTC. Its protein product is CASSLFTGVGETQYF.

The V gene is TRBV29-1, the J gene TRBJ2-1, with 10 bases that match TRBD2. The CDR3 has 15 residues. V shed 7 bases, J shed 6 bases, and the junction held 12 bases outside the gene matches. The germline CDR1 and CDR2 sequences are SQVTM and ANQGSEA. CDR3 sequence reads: CSAWSGGAGFNEQFF. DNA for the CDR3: TGCAGCGCCTGGAGCGGGGGGGCCGGGTTCAATGAGCAGTTCTTC.

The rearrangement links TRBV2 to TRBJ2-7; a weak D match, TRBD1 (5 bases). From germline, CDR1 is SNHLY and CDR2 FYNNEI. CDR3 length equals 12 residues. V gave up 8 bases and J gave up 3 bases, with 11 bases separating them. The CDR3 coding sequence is TGTGCCAGCGCACAGGACCTCTACGAGCAGTACGTC. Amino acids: CASAQDLYEQYV.